The present TCR beta chain was sequenced within a study of identical twins. Study-wide findings and caveats: Out-of-frame alpha sequences common to twins were enriched for low generation probability. Less excess twin sharing appeared in beta out-of-frame sequences. Partial confounding of zero-insertion analyses by invariant MAIT and iNKT cells was possible.

V lost 3 bases, J lost 5 bases, and 9 bases stayed unmatched. From germline, CDR1 is DFQATT and CDR2 SNEGSKA (reference sequence). The length of the CDR3 is 14 residues. Template switching, a step in the protocol, added a universal primer site, and cDNA carried unique molecular identifiers. In TCRdb, the 5' RACE reads were re-called with MiXCR into one record per CDR3 protein. The data contain a few hundred thousand distinct CDR3 sequences, less than 9% of them singletons. Many counts were recorded for this clonotype. What it binds is not known. These data were also filed under a second study, of yellow fever vaccine responses in identical twins.

Sequenced sample: memory (CD45RO+) T cells sorted from blood. The receptor was derived from a woman aged 18-35 years in good health. The rearrangement joins TRBV20-1 to TRBJ2-7, with 8 bases fitting TRBD1. Written as DNA, the CDR3 is TGCAGTGCTAGCCGGACAGGGATCTTTAACGAGCAGTACGTC. Protein: CSASRTGIFNEQYV.